These T cell receptor beta chains were read from a single sample in a study of T-cell reconstitution after alpha-beta-depleted transplantation in children. TCRdb processed the PCR reads anew with MiXCR; each CDR3 protein has one entry. The sample holds approximately 500,000 distinct CDR3 sequences; roughly 10% are singletons and the top ten take 2%. The sequencing used PBMCs, collected before TCRalphabeta/CD19-depleted stem cell transplant. The receptors come from a child aged 2 to 10 with inherited bone marrow failure, due to receive a stem cell transplant. Both conserved end residues are part of each CDR3. The D gene is left open where the match is weak. Expanded clones get a size class; other rows say once, few or many, or leave the size out.

-	TRBV4-3	TRBJ2-5	many	CASSQGDGLGETQYF	TGCGCCAGCAGCCAAGGAGATGGACTCGGAGAGACCCAGTACTTC
-	TRBV19	TRBJ2-7	-	CASSHGNLPDYEQYF	TGTGCCAGTAGTCACGGGAACTTACCGGACTACGAGCAGTACTTC
-	TRBV28	TRBJ2-1	many	CASSLKLGIYNEQFF	TGTGCCAGCAGTTTAAAGTTAGGAATCTACAATGAGCAGTTCTTC
-	TRBV20-1	TRBJ2-1	many	CSAERDGNEQFF	TGCAGTGCGGAGAGGGACGGGAATGAGCAGTTCTTC
TRBD1	TRBV4-1	TRBJ2-2	few	CASSQVQGADGELFF	TGCGCCAGCAGCCAAGTTCAGGGGGCCGACGGGGAGCTGTTTTTT
-	TRBV24-1	TRBJ2-1	many	CATSDSLALSYNEQFF	TGTGCCACCAGTGATTCTCTAGCGCTATCCTACAATGAGCAGTTCTTC
TRBD2	TRBV7-2	TRBJ2-7	many	CASSLVASGFYEQYF	TGTGCCAGCAGCTTAGTGGCTAGCGGATTCTACGAGCAGTACTTC
-	TRBV3-1	TRBJ2-5	many	CASRRDFKETQYF	TGTGCCAGCAGGCGGGACTTTAAAGAGACCCAGTACTTC
-	TRBV24-1	TRBJ2-3	-	CATSDFRGDTQYF	TGTGCCACCAGTGATTTCCGGGGGGATACGCAGTATTTT
-	TRBV4-3	TRBJ2-2	many	CASSQTQDRELFF	TGCGCCAGCAGCCAGACACAAGACCGGGAGCTGTTTTTT
TRBD1	TRBV5-1	TRBJ1-2	many	CASSLWGQGLNYGYTF	TGCGCCAGCAGCTTGTGGGGACAGGGCTTGAACTATGGCTACACCTTC
-	TRBV5-1	TRBJ1-3	many	CASSPGPGTRNTIYF	TGCGCCAGCAGCCCCGGACCCGGGACTAGAAACACCATATATTTT
-	TRBV25-1	TRBJ2-1	few	CASSEYGGVNNEQFF	TGTGCCAGCAGTGAATACGGGGGAGTAAACAATGAGCAGTTCTTC
TRBD1	TRBV20-1	TRBJ1-1	few	CSAAMTGWNTEAFF	TGCAGTGCTGCAATGACAGGGTGGAACACTGAAGCTTTCTTT
TRBD1	TRBV19	TRBJ2-7	few	CASTLGQGASEQYF	TGTGCCAGTACTCTCGGACAGGGGGCATCGGAGCAGTACTTC
-	TRBV24-1	TRBJ2-5	many	CATSDFSGGQETQYF	TGTGCCACCAGTGATTTTTCCGGGGGCCAAGAGACCCAGTACTTC
TRBD2	TRBV10-2	TRBJ2-5	many	CASSESLPSGMVETQYF	TGCGCCAGCAGTGAGTCCCTACCTAGCGGGATGGTGGAGACCCAGTACTTC
-	TRBV5-1	TRBJ2-7	many	CASSAGGYSSYEQYF	TGCGCCAGCAGCGCCGGCGGGTACAGCTCCTACGAGCAGTACTTC
-	TRBV20-1	TRBJ1-2	-	CSARPRGAYYTF	TGCAGTGCTAGACCTCGGGGGGCCTACTACACCTTC
-	TRBV12-3/TRBV12-4	TRBJ2-3	many	CASSFPTGSSTDTQYF	TGTGCCAGCAGTTTCCCGACTGGATCTAGCACAGATACGCAGTATTTT
TRBD2	TRBV5-1	TRBJ2-5	many	CASSILAGGWETQYF	TGCGCCAGCAGCATCCTAGCGGGAGGGTGGGAGACCCAGTACTTC
-	TRBV2	TRBJ2-1	many	CASMYSSGEQFF	TGTGCCAGCATGTATAGTAGTGGTGAGCAGTTCTTC